The clone carrying this T cell receptor (beta chain) has only one observation. These data are taken from a study of blood T cell repertoires in COVID-19. Study-level background: Whether acute or convalescent, the COVID-19 samples came from the United States, Italy and Spain.

Per the study methods: Amplification of reference gene primers provided the estimated nucleated cell counts. Profiling relied on immunoSEQ multiplex PCR, and the TCRdb table lists in-frame clones only, not all of them. V and J calls and clone size come straight from that table; D and trimming were deduced from the DNA. In the table there are some 140,000 clones, 60% to 85% of which are singletons. The receptor comes from an elderly man with acute or convalescent COVID-19. Sample: peripheral blood.

The chain's CDR3 is CASSPRTGGFTDTQYF. In nucleotides, the CDR3 is TGCGCCAGCAGTCCCCGGACAGGGGGCTTCACAGATACGCAGTATTTT. The chain employs TRBV23-1 and TRBJ2-3; TRBD1 aligns across 11 bases. TRBV23-1 is assigned to the ORF class and has an uncertain function. The junction had 5 bases not matched to a gene; V was cut back by 4 bases and J by 2 bases. The CDR3 consists of 16 residues.